These 21 T cell receptor beta chains were sequenced from one sample in a study of blood T cell repertoires in COVID-19. Sequencing was performed with immunoSEQ multiplex PCR; in TCRdb, only in-frame clones are kept and a portion is missing. The profile shows some 90,000 clones, 80% to 90% of them singletons. Sample: peripheral blood. All receptors derive from a man aged 45 to 65 with acute or convalescent COVID-19.

This chain uses TRBV29-1 with TRBJ1-1; TRBD1 agrees at 8 bases. Unmatched junction bases numbered 8, after V lost 4 bases and J lost 1 base. CDR3 length: 15 amino acids. Looked up from germline, CDR1 is SQVTM and CDR2 is ANQGSEA. The CDR3 DNA reads TGCAGCGTTGCAACTTCACAGGGGGGGAACACTGAAGCTTTCTTT. Protein product: CSVATSQGGNTEAFF.

The CDR3 DNA follows: TGTGCCAGCAGCCAACGGGACAGCTCCGAGGAGACCGGGGAGCTGTTTTTT. It is translated as CASSQRDSSEETGELFF. The rearrangement joins TRBV4-2 to TRBJ2-2, with 7 bases aligning to TRBD1. The ends lost 2 bases at V and 5 bases at J; junction bases unmatched: 11. Germline lookup yields CDR1 LGHNA and CDR2 YNFKEQ. The CDR3 consists of 17 residues.

This chain connects TRBV21-1 to TRBJ1-5; the table names TRBD1, a call not compared with the DNA. TRBV21-1 is a recognized pseudogene. The length of the CDR3 is 15 residues. This chain's CDR3 is CASSLRDRGDQPQHF. The CDR3 region has the DNA TGTGCCAGCAGCCTCCGGGACAGGGGGGATCAGCCCCAGCATTTT.

J is TRBJ2-5 and V is TRBV4-2; a possible D gene is TRBD2 (6 bases). V lost 2 bases and J 5 bases, leaving 15 bases between the germline ends. The CDR3 sequence is 15 residues long. CDR1 is LGHNA and CDR2 is YNFKEQ in the germline V gene. The CDR3 loop reads CASSQPHGGAETQYF. DNA of the CDR3: TGTGCCAGCAGCCAACCCCACGGGGGTGCGGAGACCCAGTACTTC.

The chain joins TRBV27 to TRBJ1-2; 9 bases map to TRBD1. Germline trimming cut 5 bases from V and 6 bases from J; bases unmatched to any gene: 13. This CDR3 has 16 amino acids. CDR1 is MNHEY and CDR2 is SMNVEV in the germline V gene (reference sequence). As DNA, the CDR3 is TGTGCCAGCAGTCCCGGGGGGGACAGGGTTCGTCATGGCTACACCTTC. It is translated as CASSPGGDRVRHGYTF.

This rearrangement joins TRBV7-8 to TRBJ2-5, with a possible D match to TRBD1 (6 bases). CDR1 is SGHVS, CDR2 FQNEAQ, per germline. Trimming removed 2 bases at V and 4 bases at J, with 11 bases between. CDR3 length equals 14 residues. CDR3 sequence reads: CASSLNPRGETQYF. The DNA for the CDR3 is TGTGCCAGCAGCTTAAACCCCAGGGGAGAGACCCAGTACTTC.

The rearrangement joins TRBV19 to TRBJ1-5; possible D gene TRBD1, 5 bases. CDR1 and CDR2 from the germline V gene are LNHDA and SQIVND (reference sequence). With 3 bases removed from V and 6 bases from J, the gap between germline ends came to 12 bases. The CDR3 is made up of 14 amino acids. The CDR3 reads CASSMGGAGQPQHF. The CDR3 DNA follows: TGTGCCAGTAGTATGGGAGGGGCTGGTCAGCCCCAGCATTTT.

The V gene is TRBV2, the J gene TRBJ2-1, with D uncertain. The CDR3 runs to 14 residues. V dropped 4 bases and J dropped 2 bases, with 9 bases sitting between them. Germline assignment: CDR1 SNHLY and CDR2 FYNNEI. CDR3 coding DNA: TGTGCCAGCAGTGCAGGTCAAACCTACAATGAGCAGTTCTTC. Amino acid sequence: CASSAGQTYNEQFF.

The chain recombines TRBV5-5 with TRBJ1-2; the D gene is possibly TRBD1 (6 bases). V lost 4 bases and J 6 bases, leaving 19 bases between the germline ends. The CDR3 is made up of 15 amino acids. CDR1 and CDR2 from the germline V gene are SGHKS and YYEKEE (reference sequence). In nucleotides, the CDR3 is TGTGCCAGCAGCCACACTACAGGGAGAATGGATGGCTACACCTTC. It translates to CASSHTTGRMDGYTF. Full variable domain (outside the CDR3, taken from reference TRBV5-5 and TRBJ1-2): DAGVTQSPTHLIKTRGQQVTLRCSPISGHKSVSWYQQVLGQGPQFIFQYYEKEERGRGNFPDRFSARQFPNYSSELNVNALLLGDSALYLCASSHTTGRMDGYTFGSGTRLTVV.

This chain connects TRBV4-2 to TRBJ2-2; a weak D match, TRBD2 (6 bases). CDR1 and CDR2 (germline): LGHNA, YNFKEQ. Trimming cost V 0 bases and J 4 bases, with 6 bases left between them. There are 14 residues in the CDR3. CDR3 bases: TGTGCCAGCAGCCAAGACGGGGGCACCGGGGAGCTGTTTTTT. Translation gives CASSQDGGTGELFF.

There are a few counts of this clone. This chain links TRBV18 with TRBJ1-1; unclear D gene. There are 12 residues in the CDR3. Germline CDR1 is KGHSH and CDR2 is LQKENI. Trimming stripped 0 bases from V and 8 bases from J, with 7 bases between. The CDR3 protein is CASSPPAREAFF. DNA of the CDR3: TGTGCCAGCTCACCACCGGCCCGCGAAGCTTTCTTT.

The J gene is TRBJ1-3, the V gene TRBV5-1, with 11 bases fitting TRBD1. Trimming cost V 5 bases and J 0 bases; bases outside gene matches: 19. Germline V CDR1 and CDR2: SGHRS, YFSETQ. CDR3 length: 21 residues. The CDR3 DNA reads TGCGCCAGCAGTCTAAATCCTCCTGTCGCGGGGACAGGGGGCTCTGGAAACACCATATATTTT. Translated, it gives CASSLNPPVAGTGGSGNTIYF.

The J gene is TRBJ2-2, the V gene TRBV6-5, with a weak D call TRBD1 (6 bases). Germline values: CDR1 MNHEY, CDR2 SVGAGI. This CDR3 region has 15 residues. Trimming cost V 3 bases and J 1 base, with 9 bases left between them. The CDR3 DNA sequence: TGTGCCAGCAGTTATCTACAGGGGAACACCGGGGAGCTGTTTTTT. The encoded protein is CASSYLQGNTGELFF.

V is TRBV14 and J is TRBJ2-1; TRBD2 might be the D (5 bases). The CDR3 has 13 residues. V dropped 5 bases and J dropped 9 bases, with 14 bases sitting between them. Germline V gene sequence: CDR1 SGHDN, CDR2 FVKESK. The CDR3 DNA reads TGTGCCAGCAGCGTGGGGATCGAGGGTGAGCAGTTCTTC. Its protein is CASSVGIEGEQFF.

The CDR3 DNA follows: TGTGCCAGTAGAAGGGCGGGACAGGGCCTCCAAGAGACCCAGTACTTC. It encodes CASRRAGQGLQETQYF. The chain links TRBV19 to TRBJ2-5; 9 positions match TRBD1. CDR1 LNHDA and CDR2 SQIVND come from the germline V gene (reference sequence). V was clipped by 6 bases and J by 1 base; unmatched bases: 9. The CDR3 consists of 16 residues.

The chain combines TRBV14 with TRBJ1-1; TRBD1 aligns across 7 bases. Per the germline V gene, CDR1 is SGHDN and CDR2 is FVKESK. The CDR3 consists of 15 residues. With V trimmed by 1 base and J by 4 bases, 6 bases remained unmatched. CDR3 amino acids: CASSQAWAGGTEAFF. CDR3 nucleotides: TGTGCCAGCAGCCAAGCGTGGGCAGGGGGCACTGAAGCTTTCTTT.

This chain joins TRBV18 and TRBJ1-5; a weak D match, TRBD1 (5 bases). Trimming left V 5 bases short and J 4 bases short, with 9 bases between. Germline lookup yields CDR1 KGHSH and CDR2 LQKENI. The CDR3 is 13 amino acids. The CDR3 sequence is CASSTGVNQPQHF. The CDR3 DNA follows: TGTGCCAGCTCAACAGGAGTTAATCAGCCCCAGCATTTT.

V is TRBV6-1 and J is TRBJ1-1, with a weak D call TRBD1 (5 bases). The V gene lost 3 bases and the J gene lost 2 bases, with 13 bases spanning the gap. The CDR3 sequence is 15 residues long. The germline V gene encodes CDR1 MNHNS and CDR2 SASEGT. This CDR3 is CASSDFAQGNTEAFF. The CDR3 region has the DNA TGTGCCAGCAGTGATTTTGCGCAGGGAAACACTGAAGCTTTCTTT.

This chain uses TRBV30 with TRBJ1-5; 8 positions agree with TRBD1. The CDR3 runs 13 residues. The V gene's germline CDR1 is GTSNPN and CDR2 SVGIG (reference sequence). V lost 5 bases to trimming and J lost 3 bases; unmatched junction nucleotides: 3. CDR3 in amino acids: CAWGGQANQPQHF. CDR3 nucleotide sequence: TGTGCCTGGGGGGGACAGGCCAATCAGCCCCAGCATTTT.

The chain is built from TRBV3-1 (or the pseudogene TRBV3-2) and TRBJ2-1; 10 bases are a match to TRBD2. The CDR3 spans 16 residues. V shed 4 bases and J 2 bases; nucleotides not matched to a gene: 5. CDR1 LGHDT and CDR2 YNNKEL come from the germline V gene (reference sequence). DNA of the CDR3: TGTGCCAGCAGCCTTTTGACTAGCGGGCCCTACAATGAGCAGTTCTTC. Encoded protein: CASSLLTSGPYNEQFF.

This chain uses TRBV5-5 with TRBJ2-7; 8 nucleotides match TRBD1. V lost 4 bases and J lost 4; bases outside the gene matches: 7. CDR1 SGHKS and CDR2 YYEKEE come from the germline V gene (reference sequence). This CDR3 comprises 14 residues. The CDR3 loop is CASSLDRVVYEQYV. CDR3 DNA sequence: TGTGCCAGCAGCCTGGACAGGGTAGTGTACGAGCAGTACGTC.